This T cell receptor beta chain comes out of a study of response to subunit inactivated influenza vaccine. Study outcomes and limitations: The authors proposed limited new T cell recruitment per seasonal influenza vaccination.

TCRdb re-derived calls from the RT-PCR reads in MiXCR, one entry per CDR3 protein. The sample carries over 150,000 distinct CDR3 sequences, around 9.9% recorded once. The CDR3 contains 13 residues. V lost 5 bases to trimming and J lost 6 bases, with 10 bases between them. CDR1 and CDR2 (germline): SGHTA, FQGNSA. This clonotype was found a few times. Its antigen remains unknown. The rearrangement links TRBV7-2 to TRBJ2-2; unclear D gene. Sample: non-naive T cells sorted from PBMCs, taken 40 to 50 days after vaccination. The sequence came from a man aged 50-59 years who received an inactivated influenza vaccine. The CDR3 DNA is TGTGCCAGCAGCCCCCTTTGGGCCGGGGAGCTGTTTTTT. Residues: CASSPLWAGELFF.